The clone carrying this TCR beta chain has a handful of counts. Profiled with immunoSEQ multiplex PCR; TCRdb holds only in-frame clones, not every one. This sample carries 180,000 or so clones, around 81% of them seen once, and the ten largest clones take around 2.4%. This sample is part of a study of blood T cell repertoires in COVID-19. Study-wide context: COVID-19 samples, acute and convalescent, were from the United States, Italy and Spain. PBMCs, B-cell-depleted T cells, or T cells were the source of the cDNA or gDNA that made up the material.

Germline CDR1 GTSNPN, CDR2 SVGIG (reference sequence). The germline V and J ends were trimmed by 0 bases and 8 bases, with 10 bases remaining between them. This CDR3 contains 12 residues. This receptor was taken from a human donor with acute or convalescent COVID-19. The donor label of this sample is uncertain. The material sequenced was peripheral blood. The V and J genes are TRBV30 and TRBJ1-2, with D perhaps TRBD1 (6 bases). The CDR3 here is CAWSVTGWGYTF. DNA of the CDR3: TGTGCCTGGAGTGTCACAGGGTGGGGCTACACCTTC.